Below are 2 T cell receptor beta chains sequenced from a single sample in a study of molecular identifiers for immune sequencing clone quantification. TCRdb passed the PCR reads through MiXCR, listing each CDR3 protein once. Seen here are 70,000 to 95,000 distinct CDR3 sequences, under 20% observed once, and the top ten hold 0.75% to 0.95%. Sequencing was performed on naive CD8+ T cells from blood, with Jurkat cell RNA spiked in. Noted subset: FACS-sorted CD8+CD4-CCR7+CD45RA+ naive T cells. The origin of the receptors is a human donor in good health. Some libraries in this study had Jurkat cell RNA spiked in.

This clonotype has a count of ten or more. The V gene is TRBV19, the J gene TRBJ1-5; D not certain. With 1 base removed from V and 6 bases from J, the gap between germline ends came to 4 bases. Germline-derived CDR1 and CDR2 are LNHDA and SQIVND (reference sequence). CDR3 size: 12 residues. The CDR3 DNA is TGTGCCAGTAGTATAGGGGCTCAGCCCCAGCATTTT. It codes for CASSIGAQPQHF.

This clonotype has at least ten counts. The J gene is TRBJ2-5, the V gene TRBV27, with D perhaps being TRBD1 or TRBD2 (5 bases each). With 0 bases removed from V and 2 bases from J, the gap between germline ends came to 13 bases. The CDR3 runs 16 residues. In germline, CDR1 is MNHEY, CDR2 SMNVEV (reference sequence). The CDR3 coding sequence is TGTGCCAGCAGTTTATCGGTCGGGACCAGACAAGAGACCCAGTACTTC. Its translation: CASSLSVGTRQETQYF.